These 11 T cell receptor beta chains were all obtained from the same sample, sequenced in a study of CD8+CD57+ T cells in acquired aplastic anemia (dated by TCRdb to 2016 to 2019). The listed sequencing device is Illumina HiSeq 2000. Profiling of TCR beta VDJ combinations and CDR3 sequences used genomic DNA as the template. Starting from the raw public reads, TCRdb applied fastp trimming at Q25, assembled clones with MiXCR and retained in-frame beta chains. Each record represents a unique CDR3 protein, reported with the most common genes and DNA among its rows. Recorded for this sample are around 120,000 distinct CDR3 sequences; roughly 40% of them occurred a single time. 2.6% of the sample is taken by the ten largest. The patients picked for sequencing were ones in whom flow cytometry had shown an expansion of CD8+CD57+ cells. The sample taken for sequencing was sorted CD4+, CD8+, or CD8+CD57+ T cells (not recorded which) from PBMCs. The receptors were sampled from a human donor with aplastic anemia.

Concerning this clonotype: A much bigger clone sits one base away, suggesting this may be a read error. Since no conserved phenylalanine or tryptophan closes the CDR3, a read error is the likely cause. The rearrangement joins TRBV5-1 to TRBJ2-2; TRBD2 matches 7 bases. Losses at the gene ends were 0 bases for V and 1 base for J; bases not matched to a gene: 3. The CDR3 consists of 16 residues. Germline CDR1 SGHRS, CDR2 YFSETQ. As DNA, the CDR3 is TGCGCCAGCAGCTTGGAAAGCGGGGTGAACACCGGGGAGCTGTTTATT. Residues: CASSLESGVNTGELFI.

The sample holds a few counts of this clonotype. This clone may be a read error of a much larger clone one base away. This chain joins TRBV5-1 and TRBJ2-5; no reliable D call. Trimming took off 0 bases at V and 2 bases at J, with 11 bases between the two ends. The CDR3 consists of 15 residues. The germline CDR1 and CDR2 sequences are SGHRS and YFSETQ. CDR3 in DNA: TGCGCCAGCAGCTTGGATGGACGACTGCAAGAGACCCAGTACTTC. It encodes CASSLDGRLQETQYF. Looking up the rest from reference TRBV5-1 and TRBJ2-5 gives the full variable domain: KAGVTQTPRYLIKTRGQQVTLSCSPISGHRSVSWYQQTPGQGLQFLFEYFSETQRNKGNFPGRFSGRQFSNSRSEMNVSTLELGDSALYLCASSLDGRLQETQYFGPGTRLLVL.

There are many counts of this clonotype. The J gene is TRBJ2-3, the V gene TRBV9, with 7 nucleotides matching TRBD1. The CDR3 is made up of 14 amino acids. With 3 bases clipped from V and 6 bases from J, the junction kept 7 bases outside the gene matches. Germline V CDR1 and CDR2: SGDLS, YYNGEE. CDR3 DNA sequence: TGTGCCAGCAGCGGCTTGACAGGGACGGATACGCAGTATTTT. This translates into CASSGLTGTDTQYF. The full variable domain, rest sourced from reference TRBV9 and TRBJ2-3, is DSGVTQTPKHLITATGQRVTLRCSPRSGDLSVYWYQQSLDQGLQFLIQYYNGEERAKGNILERFSAQQFPDLHSELNLSSLELGDSALYFCASSGLTGTDTQYFGPGTRLTVL.

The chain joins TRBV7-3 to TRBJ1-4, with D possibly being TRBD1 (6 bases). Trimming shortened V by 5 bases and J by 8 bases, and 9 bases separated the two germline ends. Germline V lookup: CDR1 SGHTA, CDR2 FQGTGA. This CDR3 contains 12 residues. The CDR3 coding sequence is TGTGCCAGCAGCGGGGGGGGCGAAAAACTGTTTTTT. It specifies CASSGGGEKLFF.

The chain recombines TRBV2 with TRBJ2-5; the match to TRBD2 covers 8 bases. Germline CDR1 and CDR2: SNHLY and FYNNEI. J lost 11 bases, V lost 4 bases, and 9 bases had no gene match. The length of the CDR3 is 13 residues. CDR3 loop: CASSAGLEGTQYF. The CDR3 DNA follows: TGTGCCAGCAGTGCGGGACTAGAGGGGACTCAGTACTTC.

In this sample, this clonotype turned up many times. CDR3 bases: TGCGCCAGCAGTGACAAGGGACAGCTGAACACTGAAGCTTTCTTT. It is translated as CASSDKGQLNTEAFF. V usage is TRBV10-1 and J usage is TRBJ1-1, with 7 bases lining up with TRBD1. Germline CDR1 reads WNHNN; CDR2 reads SYGVQD (reference sequence). Losses at the gene ends were 3 bases for V and 0 bases for J; bases not matched to a gene: 4. CDR3 size: 15 residues.

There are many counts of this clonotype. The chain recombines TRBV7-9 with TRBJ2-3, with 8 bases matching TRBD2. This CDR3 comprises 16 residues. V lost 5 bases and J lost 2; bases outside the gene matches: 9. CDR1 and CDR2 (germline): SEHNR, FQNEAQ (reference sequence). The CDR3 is CASSPQTSEITDTQYF. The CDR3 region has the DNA TGTGCCAGCAGCCCACAGACTAGCGAGATCACAGATACGCAGTATTTT.

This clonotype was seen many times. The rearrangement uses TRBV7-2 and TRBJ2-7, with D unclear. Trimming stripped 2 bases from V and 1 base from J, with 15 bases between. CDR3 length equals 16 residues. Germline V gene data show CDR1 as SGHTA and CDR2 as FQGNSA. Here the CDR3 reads CASSLMPGQFSYEQYF. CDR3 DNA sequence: TGTGCCAGCAGCTTAATGCCCGGCCAGTTTTCCTACGAGCAGTACTTC.

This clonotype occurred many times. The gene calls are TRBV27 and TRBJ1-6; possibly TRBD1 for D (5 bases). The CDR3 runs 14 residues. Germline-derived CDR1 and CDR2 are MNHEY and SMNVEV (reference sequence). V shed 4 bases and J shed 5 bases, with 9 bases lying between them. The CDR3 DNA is TGTGCCAGCAGTTCAGGGTGGGATAATTCACCCCTCCACTTT. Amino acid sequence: CASSSGWDNSPLHF.

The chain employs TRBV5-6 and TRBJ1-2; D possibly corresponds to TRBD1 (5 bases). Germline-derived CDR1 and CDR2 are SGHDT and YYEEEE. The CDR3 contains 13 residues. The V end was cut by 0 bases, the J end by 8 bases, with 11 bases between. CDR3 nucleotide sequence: TGTGCCAGCAGCTTGGCCGCGAGGGGCGGCTACACCTTC. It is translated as CASSLAARGGYTF.

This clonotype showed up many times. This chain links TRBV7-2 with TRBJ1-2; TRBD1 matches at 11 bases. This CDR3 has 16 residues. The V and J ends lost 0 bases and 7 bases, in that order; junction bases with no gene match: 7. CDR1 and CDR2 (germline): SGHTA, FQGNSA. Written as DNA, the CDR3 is TGTGCCAGCAGCTTAGCCGGACAGGGGGCAACTTCTGGCTACACCTTC. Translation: CASSLAGQGATSGYTF. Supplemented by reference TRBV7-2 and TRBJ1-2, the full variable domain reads GAGVSQSPSNKVTEKGKDVELRCDPISGHTALYWYRQSLGQGLEFLIYFQGNSAPDKSGLPSDRFSAERTGGSVSTLTIQRTQQEDSAVYLCASSLAGQGATSGYTFGSGTRLTVV.